The 12 T cell receptor beta chains listed next were all sequenced from one sample in a study of T cell clonotyping in hematopoietic cell transplantation. Profiled with immunoSEQ multiplex PCR; TCRdb holds only in-frame clones, not every one. This sample has some 10,000 clones, with approximately 46% found just once. The material sequenced was PBMCs, taken 30 days after allogeneic stem cell transplant. These TCRs come from a male patient aged 50 or older who had an allogeneic stem cell transplant from an unrelated donor, so the T cells may come from the graft donor. Some clones in this sample may be carry-over from other donors' samples.

The chain carries TRBV4-2 and TRBJ1-5; tentatively, D is TRBD1 (6 bases). Germline V CDR1 and CDR2: LGHNA, YNFKEQ. The CDR3 length is 13 residues. Trimming took 3 bases from V and 7 from J, leaving 10 bases between them. CDR3 sequence reads: CASSHTQGQPQHF. The CDR3 DNA follows: TGTGCCAGCAGCCACACACAGGGACAGCCCCAGCATTTT.

The V and J genes are TRBV6-5 and TRBJ1-1, with 8 bases fitting TRBD1. Trimming took 8 bases from V and 9 from J; bases not matched to a gene: 5. CDR3 length: 11 amino acids. Per the germline V gene, CDR1 is MNHEY and CDR2 is SVGAGI. For the CDR3, the DNA is TGTGCCAGCGGGGACAGGAGGCAAGCTTTCTTT. Amino acids: CASGDRRQAFF.

V is TRBV28 and J is TRBJ1-1; D unclear. The V gene's germline CDR1 is MDHEN and CDR2 SYDVKM. V lost 6 bases and J lost 12, with 11 bases in between. The CDR3 length is 10 residues. CDR3 region: CASRSAESFF. CDR3 DNA sequence: TGTGCCAGCAGATCAGCTGAGTCTTTCTTT.

The table lists this clone with a few counts. CDR3 loop: CASSQLMTQTSLNTIYF. The DNA for the CDR3 is TGCGCCAGCAGCCAATTAATGACCCAGACGAGCTTAAACACCATATATTTT. The rearrangement uses TRBV4-1 and TRBJ1-3; D is uncertain. Germline V gives CDR1 MGHRA, CDR2 YSYEKL. Trimming shortened V by 2 bases and J by 6 bases, and 20 bases separated the two germline ends. This CDR3 spans 17 amino acids.

This sequence joins TRBV4-2 and TRBJ2-1, with 12 bases identical to TRBD2. Per germline, CDR1 LGHNA and CDR2 YNFKEQ. The CDR3 extends over 16 amino acids. With 0 bases clipped from V and 5 bases from J, the junction kept 2 bases outside the gene matches. The CDR3 DNA sequence: TGTGCCAGCAGCCAAGAGCTAGCGGGGGGGCACAATGAGCAGTTCTTC. Its translation: CASSQELAGGHNEQFF.

This clone turned up a few times. The J gene is TRBJ2-7, the V gene TRBV5-6; D remains ambiguous. Germline CDR1 reads SGHDT; CDR2 reads YYEEEE. The CDR3 runs 13 residues. V was cut by 0 bases and J by 3 bases, with 7 bases left in between. CDR3 region: CASSLAKRYEQYF. Written as DNA, the CDR3 is TGTGCCAGCAGCTTGGCTAAGCGCTACGAGCAGTACTTC.

This clone turned up a few times. J is TRBJ2-1 and V is TRBV19, with 9 bases lining up with TRBD2. In germline, CDR1 is LNHDA, CDR2 SQIVND (reference sequence). The CDR3 sequence is 15 residues long. The trim removed 4 bases at V and 1 base at J, leaving 2 bases unmatched. CDR3 nucleotides: TGTGCCAGTAGTAAGACTAGCGGATCCTACAATGAGCAGTTCTTC. Its translation is CASSKTSGSYNEQFF.

The V call is TRBV30, the J call TRBJ1-1; D is uncertain. The CDR3 is 13 amino acids. Looked up from germline, CDR1 is GTSNPN and CDR2 is SVGIG (reference sequence). Trimming removed 0 bases at V and 4 bases at J, with 9 bases between. This CDR3 is CAWSVGSGTEAFF. CDR3 DNA sequence: TGTGCCTGGAGTGTGGGATCGGGCACTGAAGCTTTCTTT.

The rearrangement joins TRBV11-3 to TRBJ2-7; 8 bases map to TRBD1. V lost 1 base, J lost 4 bases, and 6 bases stayed unmatched. Looked up from germline, CDR1 is SGHNT and CDR2 is YENEEA. The CDR3 consists of 15 residues. The CDR3 sequence is CASSLGTGIVYEQYF. Written as DNA, the CDR3 is TGTGCCAGCAGCTTAGGGACAGGGATTGTGTACGAGCAGTACTTC.

The V call is TRBV28, the J call TRBJ2-5, with 9 nucleotides matching TRBD2. CDR3 length: 16 residues. Germline CDR1 and CDR2: MDHEN and SYDVKM. The trim removed 6 bases at V and 3 bases at J, leaving 11 bases unmatched. CDR3 loop: CASRRSAGGLKETQYF. CDR3 DNA sequence: TGTGCCAGCAGACGCTCGGCGGGGGGGCTAAAAGAGACCCAGTACTTC. Combining the CDR3 with reference TRBV28 and TRBJ2-5 gives the whole variable domain DVKVTQSSRYLVKRTGEKVFLECVQDMDHENMFWYRQDPGLGLRLIYFSYDVKMKEKGDIPEGYSVSREKKERFSLILESASTNQTSMYLCASRRSAGGLKETQYFGPGTRLLVL.

There are a few counts of this clone. CDR3 sequence: CASSLQQGAEVSEQYF. The CDR3 DNA reads as TGTGCCAGCAGCTTACAACAGGGGGCTGAAGTCTCCGAGCAGTACTTC. The J gene is TRBJ2-7, the V gene TRBV7-2; TRBD1 agrees at 9 bases. The ends lost 2 bases at V and 6 bases at J; junction bases unmatched: 11. This CDR3 has 16 amino acids. Germline CDR1 is SGHTA and CDR2 is FQGNSA.

The gene calls are TRBV30 and TRBJ1-1, with 9 nucleotides matching TRBD1. This CDR3 has 13 amino acids. The germline V gene has CDR1 GTSNPN and CDR2 SVGIG (reference sequence). V was pared by 5 bases and J by 3 bases, with 4 bases of the junction left unmatched. The DNA of the CDR3 is TGTGCCTGGCACAGGGGGCGCGACACTGAAGCTTTCTTT. As protein: CAWHRGRDTEAFF.